This passage covers 24 T cell receptor beta chains from one sample sequenced in a study of Ad26.COV2.S vaccination and SARS-CoV-2 variants. Produced via immunoSEQ multiplex PCR; TCRdb's table is partial and in-frame only. The sample yields about 470,000 clones, 90% seen once. As to treatment: some 20 received Ad26.COV2.S at low or high dose, single or two shots; five or six received placebo; per-sample allocation not given. All samples were drawn on day 63, counting from the first vaccine or placebo injection. The material sequenced was peripheral blood, taken in a trial of Ad26.COV2.S vaccine versus placebo. The receptors here all came from a person between 18 and 60 years old who received the Ad26.COV2.S COVID-19 vaccine or a placebo.

This chain joins TRBV3-1 (or the pseudogene TRBV3-2) and TRBJ2-1; tentatively, D is TRBD1 (7 bases). Trimming cost V 4 bases and J 5 bases, with 12 bases left between them. Per germline, CDR1 LGHDT and CDR2 YNNKEL (reference sequence). CDR3 length equals 14 residues. The CDR3: CASSLRGTDNEQFF. CDR3 nucleotide sequence: TGTGCCAGCAGCCTCCGGGGGACAGACAATGAGCAGTTCTTC.

The CDR3 region is CASRPGWGGTGEQYF. The DNA of the CDR3 is TGTGCCAGCAGGCCCGGTTGGGGAGGCACAGGGGAGCAGTACTTC. This chain connects TRBV5-6 to TRBJ2-7; either TRBD1 or TRBD2 may fit D (6 bases each). The germline gives CDR1 SGHDT, CDR2 YYEEEE. CDR3 length: 15 residues. The V gene lost 5 bases and the J gene lost 7 bases, with 22 bases spanning the gap.

The J gene is TRBJ2-5, the V gene TRBV27, with 7 bases aligning to TRBD2. Germline CDR1 is MNHEY and CDR2 is SMNVEV (reference sequence). J gave up 2 bases and V 0 bases, and 3 bases lay outside the gene matches. The CDR3 sequence is 15 residues long. This CDR3 is CASSLSGGSQETQYF. The CDR3 DNA is TGTGCCAGCAGTTTATCGGGGGGGTCTCAAGAGACCCAGTACTTC.

V and J are TRBV7-6 and TRBJ1-5; TRBD1 matches at 10 bases. Germline trimming cut 2 bases from V and 7 bases from J; bases unmatched to any gene: 11. The germline V gene encodes CDR1 SGHVS and CDR2 FNYEAQ. CDR3 length: 17 amino acids. The CDR3 DNA sequence: TGTGCCAGCAGCTTATTCTTGGGTGGACAGGGGGACCAGCCCCAGCATTTT. Its translation: CASSLFLGGQGDQPQHF. Looking up the rest from reference TRBV7-6 and TRBJ1-5 gives the full variable domain: GAGVSQSPRYKVTKRGQDVALRCDPISGHVSLYWYRQALGQGPEFLTYFNYEAQQDKSGLPNDRFSAERPEGSISTLTIQRTEQRDSAMYRCASSLFLGGQGDQPQHFGDGTRLSIL.

This clone was observed a single time. V is TRBV27 and J is TRBJ2-5; tentatively, D is TRBD1 (6 bases). Germline V gene data show CDR1 as MNHEY and CDR2 as SMNVEV (reference sequence). This CDR3 has 13 residues. Trimming stripped 2 bases from V and 3 bases from J, with 7 bases between. The CDR3 loop is CASSLGQKETQYF. The CDR3 coding sequence is TGTGCCAGCAGTTTAGGACAGAAAGAGACCCAGTACTTC.

The chain recombines TRBV11-3 with TRBJ2-1; D is undetermined. The germline V gene encodes CDR1 SGHNT and CDR2 YENEEA. V lost 6 bases, J lost 7 bases, and 13 bases lay in between. This CDR3 region has 13 residues. The CDR3 sequence is CASSVTLGNEQFF. Written as DNA, the CDR3 is TGTGCCAGCAGTGTCACGTTGGGAAATGAGCAGTTCTTC.

The chain links TRBV19 to TRBJ2-5; D not resolved. The CDR3 has 12 residues. Germline CDR1 reads LNHDA; CDR2 reads SQIVND (reference sequence). Trimming took 6 bases from V and 5 from J, leaving 10 bases between them. The CDR3 sequence: CASRNERETQYF. The CDR3 bases are TGTGCCAGTAGGAATGAGAGGGAGACCCAGTACTTC.

V usage is TRBV18 and J usage is TRBJ1-1; D ambiguous. CDR3 length equals 15 residues. The V end lost 0 bases, the J end lost 1 base, and 9 bases lay between the germline ends. Germline CDR1 and CDR2: KGHSH and LQKENI. CDR3 sequence: CASSPPASGNTEAFF. In DNA form, the CDR3 reads TGTGCCAGCTCACCACCTGCAAGTGGGAACACTGAAGCTTTCTTT. Full variable domain (rest looked up from reference TRBV18 and TRBJ1-1): NAGVMQNPRHLVRRRGQEARLRCSPMKGHSHVYWYRQLPEEGLKFMVYLQKENIIDESGMPKERFSAEFPKEGPSILRIQQVVRGDSAAYFCASSPPASGNTEAFFGQGTRLTVV.

The CDR3 DNA is TGTGCCAGCAGCTCAGACAGGGGCACAGATACGCAGTATTTT. It translates to CASSSDRGTDTQYF. The rearrangement uses TRBV5-8 and TRBJ2-3; TRBD1 aligns across 7 bases. V shed 3 bases, J shed 1 base, and the junction held 2 bases outside the gene matches. CDR1 is SGHTS and CDR2 is YDEGEE in the germline V gene. This CDR3 has 14 residues.

This clone has a single count. The chain links TRBV4-3 to TRBJ2-7; D could derive from TRBD1 or TRBD2 (5 bases each). The CDR3 length is 16 residues. V shed 0 bases and J shed 0 bases, with 12 bases lying between them. The V gene's germline CDR1 is LGHNA and CDR2 YSLEER. The CDR3 DNA follows: TGCGCCAGCAGCCAAGATTTGAGGGGTAGCTCCTACGAGCAGTACTTC. It encodes CASSQDLRGSSYEQYF.

Worth noting for this clone: A junction end diverges from the germline sequence, so it may reflect a read error. This chain uses TRBV4-3 with TRBJ2-1; 14 nucleotides match TRBD2. Germline V gene lookup returns CDR1 LGHNA and CDR2 YSLEER. The CDR3 sequence is 15 residues long. The CDR3 loop is CTSSQGLAGVFEQFF. As DNA, the CDR3 is TGCACCAGCAGCCAGGGACTAGCGGGAGTGTTTGAGCAGTTCTTC.

This chain uses TRBV9 with TRBJ2-3; the match to TRBD2 covers 10 bases. J lost 5 bases, V lost 3 bases, and 12 bases had no gene match. There are 17 residues in the CDR3. CDR1 SGDLS and CDR2 YYNGEE come from the germline V gene. The CDR3 sequence: CASSGMRLAGDRDTQYF. The CDR3 DNA sequence: TGTGCCAGCAGCGGCATGAGGCTAGCGGGAGATCGAGATACGCAGTATTTT.

The V gene is TRBV28, the J gene TRBJ2-7; D is possibly TRBD2 (5 bases). Trimming took off 1 base at V and 1 base at J, with 14 bases between the two ends. CDR3 length: 16 amino acids. Germline CDR1 is MDHEN and CDR2 is SYDVKM. CDR3 nucleotides: TGTGCCAGCAGTTTATTGCGAAACAGAGGGTCCTACGAGCAGTACTTC. It translates to CASSLLRNRGSYEQYF.

J is TRBJ2-1 and V is TRBV29-1, with no clear D. The CDR3 spans 11 residues. Looked up from germline, CDR1 is SQVTM and CDR2 is ANQGSEA. V shed 0 bases and J shed 6 bases, with 3 bases lying between them. In nucleotides, the CDR3 is TGCAGCGTTGAAGAAGTCAATGAGCAGTTCTTC. Amino acid sequence: CSVEEVNEQFF.

This clone was detected a few times. The J gene is TRBJ1-1, the V gene TRBV6-2 or TRBV6-3, with D perhaps TRBD1 (5 bases). In germline, CDR1 is MNHEY, CDR2 SVGEGT. This CDR3 spans 14 amino acids. Between the trimmed V and J ends, which lost 5 bases and 5 bases, there was a span of 15 bases. In DNA form, the CDR3 reads TGTGCCAGCAGTCTACCCACCTGGGGGACTGAAGCTTTCTTT. It translates to CASSLPTWGTEAFF.

The chain links TRBV25-1 to TRBJ1-1, with 11 bases aligning to TRBD1. V gave up 6 bases and J gave up 5 bases; unmatched junction bases: 14. This CDR3 has 17 residues. The V gene's germline CDR1 is MGHDK and CDR2 SYGVNS. CDR3 coding DNA: TGTGCCAGCAGGGAACCCGGGACAGGGGGAGGGTTGACTGAAGCTTTCTTT. Its protein product is CASREPGTGGGLTEAFF.

The chain joins TRBV19 to TRBJ2-1, with 13 bases that match TRBD2. Trimming cost V 6 bases and J 5 bases; bases outside gene matches: 4. This CDR3 comprises 15 residues. CDR1 and CDR2 from the germline V gene are LNHDA and SQIVND (reference sequence). The DNA for the CDR3 is TGTGCCAGTAGGTGGACTAGCGGGAGAAACAATGAGCAGTTCTTC. This translates into CASRWTSGRNNEQFF.

The chain joins TRBV5-4 to TRBJ1-1; unclear D gene. Per the germline V gene, CDR1 is SGHNT and CDR2 is YYREEE (reference sequence). V shed 3 bases and J shed 3 bases, with 15 bases lying between them. The CDR3 contains 15 residues. CDR3 DNA sequence: TGTGCCAGCAGCTACCACAGCGTCTTGGACACTGAAGCTTTCTTT. Translation: CASSYHSVLDTEAFF.

The V and J genes are TRBV6-4 and TRBJ2-5, with 10 bases identical to TRBD2. Germline V gives CDR1 MRHNA, CDR2 SNTAGT. This CDR3 spans 16 amino acids. With V trimmed by 2 bases and J by 1 base, 4 bases remained unmatched. CDR3 region: CASSDPAGGGQETQYF. CDR3 in DNA: TGTGCCAGCAGTGACCCAGCGGGAGGGGGCCAAGAGACCCAGTACTTC.

The chain combines TRBV5-4 with TRBJ2-2; 7 positions match TRBD2. From germline, CDR1 is SGHNT and CDR2 YYREEE (reference sequence). With V trimmed by 4 bases and J by 3 bases, 6 bases remained unmatched. CDR3 size: 15 residues. The CDR3 nucleotides read TGTGCCAGCAGCGCAGGGACTACTCACACCGGGGAGCTGTTTTTT. Amino acids: CASSAGTTHTGELFF.

A note on this clone: Other DNA sequences of this sample code for an identical CDR3. The chain is built from TRBV3-1 (or the pseudogene TRBV3-2) and TRBJ2-7; D ambiguous. This CDR3 has 13 residues. The ends were cut back, 1 base at V and 4 bases at J, with 8 bases in the middle. Germline-derived CDR1 and CDR2 are LGHDT and YNNKEL (reference sequence). The CDR3 is CASSQVQGYEQYF. CDR3 sequence (DNA): TGTGCCAGCAGCCAAGTCCAAGGATACGAGCAGTACTTC.

In nucleotides, the CDR3 is TGTGCCAGCAGCTCGACAGGAGTTGAAAAACTGTTTTTT. Translated: CASSSTGVEKLFF. The chain joins TRBV5-4 to TRBJ1-4; tentatively, D is TRBD1 (6 bases). Trimming removed 3 bases from V and 7 bases from J, with 10 bases in between. The CDR3 sequence is 13 residues long. In germline, CDR1 is SGHNT, CDR2 YYREEE (reference sequence).

V gene TRBV29-1 combines with J gene TRBJ2-5; the match to TRBD1 covers 10 bases. Germline values: CDR1 SQVTM, CDR2 ANQGSEA. The ends lost 4 bases at V and 4 bases at J; junction bases unmatched: 3. CDR3 length: 13 residues. CDR3 sequence: CSVAGQGIETQYF. The CDR3 nucleotides read TGCAGCGTTGCGGGACAGGGGATAGAGACCCAGTACTTC. The full variable domain, its missing parts supplied by reference TRBV29-1 and TRBJ2-5, is SAVISQKPSRDICQRGTSLTIQCQVDSQVTMMFWYRQQPGQSLTLIATANQGSEATYESGFVIDKFPISRPNLTFSTLTVSNMSPEDSSIYLCSVAGQGIETQYFGPGTRLLVL.

The gene calls are TRBV11-3 and TRBJ1-1, with D unresolved. In germline, CDR1 is SGHNT, CDR2 YENEEA. V gave up 0 bases and J gave up 3 bases, with 5 bases separating them. CDR3 size: 13 residues. CDR3 loop: CASSLDADTEAFF. The CDR3, as DNA: TGTGCCAGCAGCTTAGATGCGGACACTGAAGCTTTCTTT.